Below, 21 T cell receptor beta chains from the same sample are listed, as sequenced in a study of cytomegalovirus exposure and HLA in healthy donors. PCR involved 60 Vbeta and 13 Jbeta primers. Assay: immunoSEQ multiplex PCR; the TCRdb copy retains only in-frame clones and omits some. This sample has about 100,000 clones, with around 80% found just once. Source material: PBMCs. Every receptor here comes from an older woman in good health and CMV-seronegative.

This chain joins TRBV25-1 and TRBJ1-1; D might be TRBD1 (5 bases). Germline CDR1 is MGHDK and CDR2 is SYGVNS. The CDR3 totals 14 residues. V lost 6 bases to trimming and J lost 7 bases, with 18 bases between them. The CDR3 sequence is CASRWGGTGDEAFF. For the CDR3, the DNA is TGTGCCAGCAGGTGGGGGGGGACTGGGGATGAAGCTTTCTTT.

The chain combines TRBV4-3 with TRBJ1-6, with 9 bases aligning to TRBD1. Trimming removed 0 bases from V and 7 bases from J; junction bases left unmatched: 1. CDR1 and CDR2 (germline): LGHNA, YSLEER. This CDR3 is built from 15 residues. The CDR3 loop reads CASSQEDRGNSPLHF. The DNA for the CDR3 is TGCGCCAGCAGCCAAGAGGACAGGGGCAATTCACCCCTCCACTTT.

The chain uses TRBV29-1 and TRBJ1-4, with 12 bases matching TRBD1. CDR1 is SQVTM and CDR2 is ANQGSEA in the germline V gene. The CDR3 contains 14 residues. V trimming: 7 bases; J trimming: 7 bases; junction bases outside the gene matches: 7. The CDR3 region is CSAGQGAFGEKLFF. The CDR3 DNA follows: TGCAGCGCGGGACAGGGGGCGTTTGGTGAAAAACTGTTTTTT.

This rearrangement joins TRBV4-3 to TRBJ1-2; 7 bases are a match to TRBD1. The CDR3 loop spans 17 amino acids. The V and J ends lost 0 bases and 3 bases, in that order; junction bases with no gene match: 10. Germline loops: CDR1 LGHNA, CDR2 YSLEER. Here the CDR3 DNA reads TGCGCCAGCAGCCAAGACACGTCGACAGGGATCGACTATGGCTACACCTTC. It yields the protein CASSQDTSTGIDYGYTF.

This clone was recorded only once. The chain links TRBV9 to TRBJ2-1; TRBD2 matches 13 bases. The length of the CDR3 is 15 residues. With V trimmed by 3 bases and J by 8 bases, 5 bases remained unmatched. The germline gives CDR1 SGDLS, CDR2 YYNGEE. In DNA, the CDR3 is TGTGCCAGCAGCGATCGACTAGCGGGGGGTGATGAGCAGTTCTTC. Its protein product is CASSDRLAGGDEQFF.

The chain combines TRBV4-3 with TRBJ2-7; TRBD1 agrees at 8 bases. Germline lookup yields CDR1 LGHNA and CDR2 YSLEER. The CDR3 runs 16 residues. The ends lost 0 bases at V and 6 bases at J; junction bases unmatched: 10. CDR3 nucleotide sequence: TGCGCCAGCAGCCAAGATACGCAGGGGGCCTCGCGCGAGCAGTACTTC. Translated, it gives CASSQDTQGASREQYF.

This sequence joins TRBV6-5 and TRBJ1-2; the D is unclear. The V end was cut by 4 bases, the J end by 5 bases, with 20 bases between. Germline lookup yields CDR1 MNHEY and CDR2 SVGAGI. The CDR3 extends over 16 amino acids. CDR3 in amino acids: CASSSREVGFGYGYTF. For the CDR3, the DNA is TGTGCCAGCAGTTCGCGGGAGGTGGGGTTTGGGTATGGCTACACCTTC.

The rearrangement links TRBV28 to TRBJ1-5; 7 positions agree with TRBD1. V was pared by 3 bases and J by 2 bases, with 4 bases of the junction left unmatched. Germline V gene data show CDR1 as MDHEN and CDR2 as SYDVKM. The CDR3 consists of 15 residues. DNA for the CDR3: TGTGCCAGCAGTTTGACAGGGACGGGCAATCAGCCCCAGCATTTT. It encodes CASSLTGTGNQPQHF.

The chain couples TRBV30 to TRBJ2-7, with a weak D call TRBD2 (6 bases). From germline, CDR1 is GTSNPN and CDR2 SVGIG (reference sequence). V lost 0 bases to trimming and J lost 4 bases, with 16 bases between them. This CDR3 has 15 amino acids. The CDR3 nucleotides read TGTGCCTGGAGTGTACTCGGTCTAGCGCCTTACGAGCAGTACTTC. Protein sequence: CAWSVLGLAPYEQYF.

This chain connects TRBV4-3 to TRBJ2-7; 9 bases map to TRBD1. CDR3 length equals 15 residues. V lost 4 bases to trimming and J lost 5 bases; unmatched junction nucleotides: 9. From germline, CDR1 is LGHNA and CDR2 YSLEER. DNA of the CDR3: TGCGCCAGCAGCCGCATGACAGGGGGAGGCCACGAGCAGTACTTC. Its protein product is CASSRMTGGGHEQYF.

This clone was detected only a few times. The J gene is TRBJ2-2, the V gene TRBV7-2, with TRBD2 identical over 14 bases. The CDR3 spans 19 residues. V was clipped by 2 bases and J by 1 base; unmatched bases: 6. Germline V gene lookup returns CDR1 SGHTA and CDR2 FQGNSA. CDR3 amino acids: CASSLPTSGRAGNTGELFF. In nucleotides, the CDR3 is TGTGCCAGCAGCTTACCGACTAGCGGGAGGGCCGGGAACACCGGGGAGCTGTTTTTT. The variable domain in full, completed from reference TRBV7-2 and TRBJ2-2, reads GAGVSQSPSNKVTEKGKDVELRCDPISGHTALYWYRQSLGQGLEFLIYFQGNSAPDKSGLPSDRFSAERTGGSVSTLTIQRTQQEDSAVYLCASSLPTSGRAGNTGELFFGEGSRLTVL.

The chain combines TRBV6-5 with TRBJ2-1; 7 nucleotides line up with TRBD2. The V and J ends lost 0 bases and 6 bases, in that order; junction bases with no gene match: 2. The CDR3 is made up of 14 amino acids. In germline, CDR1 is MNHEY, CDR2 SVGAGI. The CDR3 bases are TGTGCCAGCAGTTACTCTCGACTAGCCAATGAGCAGTTCTTC. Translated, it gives CASSYSRLANEQFF.

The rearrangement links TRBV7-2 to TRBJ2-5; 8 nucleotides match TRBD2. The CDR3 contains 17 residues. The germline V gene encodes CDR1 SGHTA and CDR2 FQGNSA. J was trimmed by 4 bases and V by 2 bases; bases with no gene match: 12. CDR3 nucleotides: TGTGCCAGCAGCTTAAATATGGTGGCGGGAGGTTCAGAGACCCAGTACTTC. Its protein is CASSLNMVAGGSETQYF.

Written as DNA, the CDR3 is TGTGCCAGCAGCCGGATGGACAGGGCGGAGACCCAGTACTTC. Its translation: CASSRMDRAETQYF. The chain employs TRBV7-2 and TRBJ2-5; 8 bases fit TRBD1. CDR3 length: 14 amino acids. The germline V gene has CDR1 SGHTA and CDR2 FQGNSA. V was pared by 5 bases and J by 5 bases, with 7 bases of the junction left unmatched.

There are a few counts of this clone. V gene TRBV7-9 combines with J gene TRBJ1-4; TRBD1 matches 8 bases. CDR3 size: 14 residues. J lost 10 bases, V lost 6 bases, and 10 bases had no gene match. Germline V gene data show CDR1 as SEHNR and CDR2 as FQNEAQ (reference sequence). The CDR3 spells CASRQQGVGGKLFF. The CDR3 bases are TGTGCCAGCAGGCAACAGGGGGTCGGGGGAAAACTGTTTTTT.

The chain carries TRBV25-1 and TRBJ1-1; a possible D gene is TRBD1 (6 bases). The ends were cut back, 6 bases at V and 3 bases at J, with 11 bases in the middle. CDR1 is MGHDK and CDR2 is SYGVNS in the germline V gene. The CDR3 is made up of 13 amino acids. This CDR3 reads CASSLTGDTEAFF. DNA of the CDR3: TGTGCCAGCAGCCTGACAGGTGACACTGAAGCTTTCTTT.

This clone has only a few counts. The CDR3 DNA is TGTGCCTGGAGCGGGAGCAGGGCGGGATCCTCCTACAATGAGCAGTTCTTC. It is translated as CAWSGSRAGSSYNEQFF. The chain carries TRBV30 and TRBJ2-1; TRBD2 might be the D (6 bases). The CDR3 has 17 amino acids. From germline, CDR1 is GTSNPN and CDR2 SVGIG (reference sequence). The V end was cut by 3 bases, the J end by 0 bases, with 18 bases between.

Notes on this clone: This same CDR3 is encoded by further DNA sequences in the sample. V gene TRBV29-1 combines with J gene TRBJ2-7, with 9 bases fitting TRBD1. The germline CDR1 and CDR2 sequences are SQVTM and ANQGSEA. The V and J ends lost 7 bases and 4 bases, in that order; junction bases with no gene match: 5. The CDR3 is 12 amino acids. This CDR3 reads CSARQGVYEQYF. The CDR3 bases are TGCAGCGCTAGACAGGGGGTTTACGAGCAGTACTTC.

The CDR3 loop is CASSLEPGHTQYF. The CDR3 DNA sequence: TGTGCCAGCAGCTTAGAACCGGGTCATACGCAGTATTTT. The chain employs TRBV7-2 and TRBJ2-3; D is uncertain. V lost 1 base to trimming and J lost 7 bases, with 9 bases between them. Germline loops: CDR1 SGHTA, CDR2 FQGNSA. The CDR3 contains 13 residues.

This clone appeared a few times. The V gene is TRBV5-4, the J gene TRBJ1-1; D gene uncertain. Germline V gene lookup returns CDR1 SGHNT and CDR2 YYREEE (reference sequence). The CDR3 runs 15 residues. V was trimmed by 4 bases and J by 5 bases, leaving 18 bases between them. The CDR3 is CASSREQESWTEAFF. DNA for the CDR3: TGTGCCAGCAGCCGGGAGCAGGAGTCATGGACTGAAGCTTTCTTT. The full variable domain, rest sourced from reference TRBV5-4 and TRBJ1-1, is ETGVTQSPTHLIKTRGQQVTLRCSSQSGHNTVSWYQQALGQGPQFIFQYYREEENGRGNFPPRFSGLQFPNYSSELNVNALELDDSALYLCASSREQESWTEAFFGQGTRLTVV.

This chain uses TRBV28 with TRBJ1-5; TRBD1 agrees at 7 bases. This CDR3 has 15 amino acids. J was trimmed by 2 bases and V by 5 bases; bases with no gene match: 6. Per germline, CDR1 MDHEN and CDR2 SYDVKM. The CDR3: CASSAITGGNQPQHF. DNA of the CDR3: TGTGCCAGCAGTGCCATTACAGGGGGCAATCAGCCCCAGCATTTT. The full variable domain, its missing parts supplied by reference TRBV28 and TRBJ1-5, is DVKVTQSSRYLVKRTGEKVFLECVQDMDHENMFWYRQDPGLGLRLIYFSYDVKMKEKGDIPEGYSVSREKKERFSLILESASTNQTSMYLCASSAITGGNQPQHFGDGTRLSIL.